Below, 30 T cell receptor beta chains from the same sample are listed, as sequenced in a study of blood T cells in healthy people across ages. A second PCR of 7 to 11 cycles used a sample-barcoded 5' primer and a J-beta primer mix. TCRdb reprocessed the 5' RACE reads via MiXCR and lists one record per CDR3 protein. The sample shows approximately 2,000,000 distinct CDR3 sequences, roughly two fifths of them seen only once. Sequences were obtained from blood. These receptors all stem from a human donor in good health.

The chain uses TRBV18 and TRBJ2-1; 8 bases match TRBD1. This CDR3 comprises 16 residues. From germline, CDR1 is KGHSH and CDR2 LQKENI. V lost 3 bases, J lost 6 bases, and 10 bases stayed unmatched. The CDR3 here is CASSPVEGQVRNEQFF. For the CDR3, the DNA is TGTGCCAGCTCACCGGTCGAGGGACAGGTACGCAATGAGCAGTTCTTC.

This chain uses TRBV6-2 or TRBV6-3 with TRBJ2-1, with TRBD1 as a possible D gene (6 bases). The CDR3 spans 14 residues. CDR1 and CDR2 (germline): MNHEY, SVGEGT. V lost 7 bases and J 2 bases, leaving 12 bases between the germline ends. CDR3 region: CASTYRAPYNEQFF. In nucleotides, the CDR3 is TGTGCCAGCACGTACAGGGCCCCCTACAATGAGCAGTTCTTC.

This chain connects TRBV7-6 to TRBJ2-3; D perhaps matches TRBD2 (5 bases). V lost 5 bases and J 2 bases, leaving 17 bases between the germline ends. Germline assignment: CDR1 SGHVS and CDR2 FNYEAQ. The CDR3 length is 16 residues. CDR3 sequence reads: CASSAILVRDTDTQYF. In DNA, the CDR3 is TGTGCCAGCAGCGCCATACTAGTGAGGGACACAGATACGCAGTATTTT. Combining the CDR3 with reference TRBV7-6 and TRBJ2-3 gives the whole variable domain GAGVSQSPRYKVTKRGQDVALRCDPISGHVSLYWYRQALGQGPEFLTYFNYEAQQDKSGLPNDRFSAERPEGSISTLTIQRTEQRDSAMYRCASSAILVRDTDTQYFGPGTRLTVL.

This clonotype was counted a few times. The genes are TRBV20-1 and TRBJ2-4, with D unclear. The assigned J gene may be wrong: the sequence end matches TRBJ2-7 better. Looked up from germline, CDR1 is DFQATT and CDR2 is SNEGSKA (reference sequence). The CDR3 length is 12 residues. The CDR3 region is CSALPASYEQYF. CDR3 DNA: TGCAGTGCCTTACCGGCCTCATACGAGCAGTACTTC.

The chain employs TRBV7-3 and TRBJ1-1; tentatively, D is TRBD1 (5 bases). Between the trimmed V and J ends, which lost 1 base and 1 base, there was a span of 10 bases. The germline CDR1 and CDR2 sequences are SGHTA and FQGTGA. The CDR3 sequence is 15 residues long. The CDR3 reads CASSLRGGENTEAFF. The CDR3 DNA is TGTGCCAGCAGCTTAAGGGGCGGAGAGAACACTGAAGCTTTCTTT.

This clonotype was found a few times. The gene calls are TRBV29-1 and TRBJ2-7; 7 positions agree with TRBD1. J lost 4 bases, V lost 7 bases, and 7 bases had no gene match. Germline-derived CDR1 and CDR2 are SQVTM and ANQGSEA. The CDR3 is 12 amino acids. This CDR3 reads CSGSSDRYEQYF. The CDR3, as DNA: TGCAGCGGGTCTTCGGACAGGTACGAGCAGTACTTC.

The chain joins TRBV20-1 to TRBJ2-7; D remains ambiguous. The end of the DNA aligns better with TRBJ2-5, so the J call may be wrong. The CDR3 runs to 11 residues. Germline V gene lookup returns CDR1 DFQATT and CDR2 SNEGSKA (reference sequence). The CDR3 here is CSAQTGETQYF. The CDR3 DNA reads TGCAGTGCTCAGACCGGGGAGACCCAGTACTTC.

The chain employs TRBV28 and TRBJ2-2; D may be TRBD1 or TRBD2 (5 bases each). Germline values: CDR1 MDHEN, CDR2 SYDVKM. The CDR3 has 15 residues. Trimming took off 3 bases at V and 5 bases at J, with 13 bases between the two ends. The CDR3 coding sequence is TGTGCCAGCAGTTTGGCGCAGGGACGAACCGGGGAGCTGTTTTTT. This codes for CASSLAQGRTGELFF.

Here the CDR3 DNA reads TGTGCCATCACTCGGACAGGCTTGACTGAAGCTTTCTTT. The encoded protein is CAITRTGLTEAFF. The rearrangement links TRBV10-3 to TRBJ1-1; TRBD1 matches at 7 bases. After removal of 7 bases from V and 5 bases from J, the junction contained 7 bases not matched to a gene. The CDR3 spans 13 residues. Germline loops: CDR1 ENHRY, CDR2 SYGVKD.

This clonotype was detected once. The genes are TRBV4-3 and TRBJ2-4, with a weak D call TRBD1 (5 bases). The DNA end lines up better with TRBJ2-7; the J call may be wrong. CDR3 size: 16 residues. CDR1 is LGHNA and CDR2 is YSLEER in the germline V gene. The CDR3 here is CASSPTDRGPTYEQYF. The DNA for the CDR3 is TGCGCCAGCAGCCCGACCGATAGGGGCCCCACCTACGAGCAGTACTTC.

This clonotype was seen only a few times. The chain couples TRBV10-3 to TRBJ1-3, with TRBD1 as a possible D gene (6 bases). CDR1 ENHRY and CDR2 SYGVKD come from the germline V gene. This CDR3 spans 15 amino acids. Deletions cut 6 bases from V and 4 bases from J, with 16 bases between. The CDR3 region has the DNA TGTGCCATCAGACCGGCACAGGGTAGCGGAAACACCATATATTTT. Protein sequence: CAIRPAQGSGNTIYF.

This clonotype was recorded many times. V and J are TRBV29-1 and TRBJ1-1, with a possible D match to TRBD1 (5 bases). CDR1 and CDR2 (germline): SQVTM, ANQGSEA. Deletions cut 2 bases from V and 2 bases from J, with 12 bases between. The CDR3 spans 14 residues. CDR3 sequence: CSVERGGSNTEAFF. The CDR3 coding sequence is TGCAGCGTTGAAAGGGGAGGTAGTAACACTGAAGCTTTCTTT.

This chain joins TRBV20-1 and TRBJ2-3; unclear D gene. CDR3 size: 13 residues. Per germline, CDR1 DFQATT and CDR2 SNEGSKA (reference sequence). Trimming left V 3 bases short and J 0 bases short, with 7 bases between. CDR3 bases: TGCAGTGCTAGCCCCCCGAGCACAGATACGCAGTATTTT. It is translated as CSASPPSTDTQYF.

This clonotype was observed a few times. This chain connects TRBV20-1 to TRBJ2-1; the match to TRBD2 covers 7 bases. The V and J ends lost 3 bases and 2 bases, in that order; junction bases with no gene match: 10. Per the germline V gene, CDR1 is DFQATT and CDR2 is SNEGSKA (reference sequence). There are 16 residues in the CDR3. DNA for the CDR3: TGCAGTGCTAGGGACGAAGCGGGGAGAGCCTACAATGAGCAGTTCTTC. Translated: CSARDEAGRAYNEQFF.

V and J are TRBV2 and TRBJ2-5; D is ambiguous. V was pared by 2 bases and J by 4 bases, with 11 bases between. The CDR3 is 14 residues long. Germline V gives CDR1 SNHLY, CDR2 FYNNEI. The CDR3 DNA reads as TGTGCCAGCAGTGAACTAGTCCCCGGAGAGACCCAGTACTTC. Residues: CASSELVPGETQYF.

The CDR3 DNA follows: TGTGCCAGCAGTTACGGGGGGCTACTGGACGCTTTCTTT. Protein product: CASSYGGLLDAFF. The chain employs TRBV6-5 and TRBJ1-1; maybe TRBD1 (6 bases). The CDR3 covers 13 residues. CDR1 is MNHEY, CDR2 SVGAGI, per germline. Trimming left V 2 bases short and J 11 bases short, with 15 bases between.

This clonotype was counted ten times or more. CDR3 region: CASSGQNQETQYF. Here the CDR3 DNA reads TGTGCCAGCAGTGGACAGAACCAAGAGACCCAGTACTTC. This sequence joins TRBV27 and TRBJ2-5, with D perhaps TRBD1 (6 bases). CDR1 is MNHEY and CDR2 is SMNVEV in the germline V gene (reference sequence). V was clipped by 5 bases and J by 0 bases, with 7 bases between them. The length of the CDR3 is 13 residues.

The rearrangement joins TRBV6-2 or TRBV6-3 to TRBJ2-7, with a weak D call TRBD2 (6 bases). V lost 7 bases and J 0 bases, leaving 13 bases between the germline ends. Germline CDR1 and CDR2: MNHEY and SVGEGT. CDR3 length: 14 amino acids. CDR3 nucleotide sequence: TGTGCCAGCACTCTCCGGGACTCCTCCTACGAGCAGTACTTC. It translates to CASTLRDSSYEQYF.

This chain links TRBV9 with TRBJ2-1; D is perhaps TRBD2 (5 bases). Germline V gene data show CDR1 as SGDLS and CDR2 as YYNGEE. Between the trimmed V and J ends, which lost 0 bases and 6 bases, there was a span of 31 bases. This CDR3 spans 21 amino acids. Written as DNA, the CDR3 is TGTGCCAGCAGCGTAGCCCTAAGGGATATCCCGACTACACCCCAAAGCAATGAGCAGTTCTTC. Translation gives CASSVALRDIPTTPQSNEQFF.

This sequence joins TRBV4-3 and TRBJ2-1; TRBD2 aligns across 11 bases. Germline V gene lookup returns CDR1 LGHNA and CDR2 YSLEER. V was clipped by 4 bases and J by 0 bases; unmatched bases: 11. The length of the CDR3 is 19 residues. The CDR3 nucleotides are TGCGCCAGCAGCCCGAATATGGGACTAGCGGATAGCTCCTACAATGAGCAGTTCTTC. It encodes CASSPNMGLADSSYNEQFF.

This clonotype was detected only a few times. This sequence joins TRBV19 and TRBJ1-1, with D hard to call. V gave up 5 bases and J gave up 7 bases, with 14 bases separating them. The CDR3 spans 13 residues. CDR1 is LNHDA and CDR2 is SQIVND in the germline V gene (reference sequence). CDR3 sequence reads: CASSRRSDVEAFF. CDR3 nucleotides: TGTGCCAGTAGTCGGCGATCAGACGTTGAAGCTTTCTTT.

This CDR3 is CASSPMGREGNQPQHF. As DNA, the CDR3 is TGTGCCAGCTCACCCATGGGCAGGGAAGGCAATCAGCCCCAGCATTTT. The chain recombines TRBV18 with TRBJ1-5; D perhaps matches TRBD1 (5 bases). V dropped 3 bases and J dropped 2 bases, with 14 bases sitting between them. Looked up from germline, CDR1 is KGHSH and CDR2 is LQKENI. There are 16 residues in the CDR3.

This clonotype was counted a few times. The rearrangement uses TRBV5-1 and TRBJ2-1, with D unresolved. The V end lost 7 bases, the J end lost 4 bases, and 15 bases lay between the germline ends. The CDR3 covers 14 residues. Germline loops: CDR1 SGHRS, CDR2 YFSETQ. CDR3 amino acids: CASRDLPTYNEQFF. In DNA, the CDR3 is TGCGCCAGCCGAGACCTCCCAACTTACAATGAGCAGTTCTTC. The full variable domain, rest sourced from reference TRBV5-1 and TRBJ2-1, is KAGVTQTPRYLIKTRGQQVTLSCSPISGHRSVSWYQQTPGQGLQFLFEYFSETQRNKGNFPGRFSGRQFSNSRSEMNVSTLELGDSALYLCASRDLPTYNEQFFGPGTRLTVL.

The DNA of the CDR3 is TGTGCCATCAGTGCGATGCCGGGACAGGGGACCTACAATGAGCAGTTCTTC. Translated, it gives CAISAMPGQGTYNEQFF. The J gene is TRBJ2-1, the V gene TRBV10-3; 10 nucleotides agree with TRBD1. This CDR3 has 17 amino acids. V was pared by 4 bases and J by 2 bases, with 8 bases of the junction left unmatched. Per germline, CDR1 ENHRY and CDR2 SYGVKD.

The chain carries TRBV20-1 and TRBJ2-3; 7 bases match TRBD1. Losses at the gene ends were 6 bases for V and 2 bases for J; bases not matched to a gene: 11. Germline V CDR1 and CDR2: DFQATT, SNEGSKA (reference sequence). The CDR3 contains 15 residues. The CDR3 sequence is CSARPGQRPTDTQYF. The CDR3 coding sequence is TGCAGTGCCCGGCCGGGACAGAGACCCACAGATACGCAGTATTTT.

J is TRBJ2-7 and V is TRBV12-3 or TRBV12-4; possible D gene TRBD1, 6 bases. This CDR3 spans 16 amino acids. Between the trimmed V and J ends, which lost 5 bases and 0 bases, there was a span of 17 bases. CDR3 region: CASSPLKTGSSYEQYF. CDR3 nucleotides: TGTGCCAGCAGTCCCCTTAAAACAGGGAGCTCCTACGAGCAGTACTTC.

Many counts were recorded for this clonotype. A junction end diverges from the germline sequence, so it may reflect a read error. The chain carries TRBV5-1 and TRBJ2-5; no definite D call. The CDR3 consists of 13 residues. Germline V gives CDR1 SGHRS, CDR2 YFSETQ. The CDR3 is CASSLGYGETQYF. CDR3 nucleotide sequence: TGTGCCAGCAGTTTGGGTTATGGAGAGACCCAGTACTTC.

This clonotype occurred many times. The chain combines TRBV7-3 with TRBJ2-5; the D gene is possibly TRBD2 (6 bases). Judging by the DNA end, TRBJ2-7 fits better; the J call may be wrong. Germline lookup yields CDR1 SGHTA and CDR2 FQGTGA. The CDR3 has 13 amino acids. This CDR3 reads CASSIGTGGEQYF. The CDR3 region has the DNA TGTGCCAGCAGCATCGGGACCGGGGGCGAGCAGTACTTC.

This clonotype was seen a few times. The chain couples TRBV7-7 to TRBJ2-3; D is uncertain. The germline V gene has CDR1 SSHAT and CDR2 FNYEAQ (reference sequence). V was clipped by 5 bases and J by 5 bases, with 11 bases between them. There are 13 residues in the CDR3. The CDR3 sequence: CASSTSDGDTQYF. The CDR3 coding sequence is TGTGCCAGCAGCACCTCCGACGGAGATACGCAGTATTTT. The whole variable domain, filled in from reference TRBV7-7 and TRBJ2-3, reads GAGVSQSPRYKVTKRGQDVTLRCDPISSHATLYWYQQALGQGPEFLTYFNYEAQPDKSGLPSDRFSAERPEGSISTLTIQRTEQRDSAMYRCASSTSDGDTQYFGPGTRLTVL.

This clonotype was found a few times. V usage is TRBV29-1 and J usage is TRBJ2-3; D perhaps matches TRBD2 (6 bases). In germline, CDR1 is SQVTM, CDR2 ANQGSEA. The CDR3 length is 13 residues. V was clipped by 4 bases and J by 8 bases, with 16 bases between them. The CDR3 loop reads CSVVTHVEGTQYF. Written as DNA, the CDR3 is TGCAGCGTTGTTACCCATGTGGAGGGTACGCAGTATTTT.